What follows are 10 T cell receptor beta chains derived from one specimen sequenced in a study of low-dose radiotherapy and immunotherapy resistance in tumors. Covering alpha and beta chains, TRAV- and TRBV-specific primers were used for the first-strand cDNA. PCR amplification of the TCRs was performed with Phusion for 15 to 25 PCR cycles, and it relied on a constant-region primer together with a V-primer adapter. In TCRdb, the reads were re-called with MiXCR into one record per CDR3 protein. The sample carries thousands of distinct CDR3 sequences, roughly three fifths recorded once. These receptors originate from a human donor with advanced metastatic prostate, ovarian, gallbladder or colorectal cancer (not recorded which). This table probably holds off-target reads from a library built for another chain.

There are a few counts of this clonotype. The chain uses TRBV5-6 and TRBJ2-1; a weak D match, TRBD2 (7 bases). The CDR3 runs 16 residues. The V end was cut by 7 bases, the J end by 6 bases, with 23 bases between. Looked up from germline, CDR1 is SGHDT and CDR2 is YYEEEE. The CDR3 protein is CASSTYQGGGVNEQFF. The CDR3 DNA reads as TGTGCCAGCTCTACCTACCAGGGAGGGGGAGTCAATGAGCAGTTCTTC.

The V call is TRBV9, the J call TRBJ2-2; D unresolved. Germline lookup yields CDR1 SGDLS and CDR2 YYNGEE. This CDR3 is built from 13 residues. The germline V and J ends were trimmed by 0 bases and 6 bases, with 6 bases remaining between them. The CDR3 DNA reads TGTGCCAGCAGCGTAGTTGCCCCCGGGGAGCTGTTTTTT. It is translated as CASSVVAPGELFF.

V usage is TRBV28 and J usage is TRBJ2-1, with 7 bases identical to TRBD2. CDR3 length: 15 residues. Losses at the gene ends were 3 bases for V and 0 bases for J; bases not matched to a gene: 2. Germline loops: CDR1 MDHEN, CDR2 SYDVKM. CDR3 DNA sequence: TGTGCCAGCAGTTTGGGCGGGAGCTCCTACAATGAGCAGTTCTTC. Protein sequence: CASSLGGSSYNEQFF.

V gene TRBV12-3 or TRBV12-4 combines with J gene TRBJ2-3, with D tentatively TRBD1 or TRBD2 (5 bases each). Trimming cost V 7 bases and J 5 bases, with 10 bases left between them. The CDR3 spans 12 residues. In nucleotides, the CDR3 is TGTGCCAGCACCCTTGGGGGAGATACGCAGTATTTT. Protein product: CASTLGGDTQYF.

The rearrangement links TRBV27 to TRBJ2-1, with D hard to call. The V gene lost 4 bases and the J gene lost 4 bases, with 11 bases spanning the gap. This CDR3 contains 14 residues. CDR1 and CDR2 (germline): MNHEY, SMNVEV (reference sequence). The CDR3 loop is CASSSIGTYNEQFF. In DNA, the CDR3 is TGTGCCAGCAGTTCGATCGGAACTTACAATGAGCAGTTCTTC.

In its sample, this clonotype ranks as large (0.1 to 1%). This chain connects TRBV28 to TRBJ2-3, with TRBD1 matching over 7 bases. The germline gives CDR1 MDHEN, CDR2 SYDVKM. The CDR3 loop spans 17 amino acids. J was trimmed by 5 bases and V by 3 bases; bases with no gene match: 14. DNA of the CDR3: TGTGCCAGCAGTTTCACTCAATGGGAACAGGGGAGAGATACGCAGTATTTT. Translating gives CASSFTQWEQGRDTQYF.

This clonotype was observed a single time. This chain uses TRBV28 with TRBJ1-6; 8 nucleotides line up with TRBD1. The ends lost 2 bases at V and 10 bases at J; junction bases unmatched: 13. CDR3 length: 17 residues. Germline loops: CDR1 MDHEN, CDR2 SYDVKM. The CDR3 reads CASSLIFRGRRGSPLHF. The CDR3 nucleotides are TGTGCCAGCAGTTTAATTTTCAGGGGGCGCAGGGGCTCACCCCTCCACTTT.

The gene calls are TRBV5-5 and TRBJ2-7, with TRBD2 as a possible D gene (5 bases). The CDR3 runs 14 residues. The V end was cut by 6 bases, the J end by 2 bases, with 15 bases between. Looked up from germline, CDR1 is SGHKS and CDR2 is YYEKEE (reference sequence). CDR3 in amino acids: CASTRASGTYEQYF. The CDR3 DNA reads TGTGCCAGCACTCGGGCCAGCGGCACCTACGAGCAGTACTTC.

This chain links TRBV4-3 with TRBJ2-1, with D perhaps TRBD2 (7 bases). Trimming pared 1 base from V and 7 bases from J, leaving 14 bases between. The CDR3 is made up of 15 amino acids. Germline values: CDR1 LGHNA, CDR2 YSLEER. The CDR3 sequence: CASSQGGGLGNEQFF. As DNA, the CDR3 is TGCGCCAGCAGCCAAGGGGGGGGCCTAGGTAATGAGCAGTTCTTC.

This chain connects TRBV7-2 to TRBJ1-2; D not resolved. Germline-derived CDR1 and CDR2 are SGHTA and FQGNSA. This CDR3 contains 17 residues. V was shortened by 0 bases and J by 4 bases, with 18 bases between the two germline ends. The CDR3 DNA follows: TGTGCCAGCAGCTTAGCCGTGGGTGGAGGGCGAGGCTATGGCTACACCTTC. As protein: CASSLAVGGGRGYGYTF.